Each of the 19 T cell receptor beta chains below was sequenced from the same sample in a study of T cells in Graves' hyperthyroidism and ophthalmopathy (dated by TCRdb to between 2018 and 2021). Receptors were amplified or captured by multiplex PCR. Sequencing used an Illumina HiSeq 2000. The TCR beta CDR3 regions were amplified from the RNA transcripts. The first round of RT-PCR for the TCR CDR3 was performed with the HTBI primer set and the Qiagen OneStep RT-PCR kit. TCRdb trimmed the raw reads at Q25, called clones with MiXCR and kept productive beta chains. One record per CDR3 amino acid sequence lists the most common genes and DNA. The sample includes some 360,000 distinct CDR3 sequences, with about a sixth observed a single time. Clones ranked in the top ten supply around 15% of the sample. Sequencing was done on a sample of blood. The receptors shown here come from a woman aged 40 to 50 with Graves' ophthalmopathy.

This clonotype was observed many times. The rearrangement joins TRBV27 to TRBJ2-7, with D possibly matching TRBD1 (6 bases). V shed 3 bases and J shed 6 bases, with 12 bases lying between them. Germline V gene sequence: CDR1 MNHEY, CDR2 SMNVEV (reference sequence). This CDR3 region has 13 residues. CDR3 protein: CASSFTQGFEQYF. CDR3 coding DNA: TGTGCCAGCAGTTTCACACAGGGTTTCGAGCAGTACTTC.

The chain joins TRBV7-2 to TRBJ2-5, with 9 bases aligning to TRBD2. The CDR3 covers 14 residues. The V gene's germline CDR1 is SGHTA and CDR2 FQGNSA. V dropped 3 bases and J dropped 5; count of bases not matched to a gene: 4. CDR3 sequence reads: CASSFSGSRETQYF. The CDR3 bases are TGTGCCAGCAGCTTTAGCGGGAGTAGGGAGACCCAGTACTTC.

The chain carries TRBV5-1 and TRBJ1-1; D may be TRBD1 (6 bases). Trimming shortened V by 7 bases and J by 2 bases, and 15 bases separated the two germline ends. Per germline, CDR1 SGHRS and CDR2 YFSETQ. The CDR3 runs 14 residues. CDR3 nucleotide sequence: TGCGCCAGCGAGACCGGGACAACTAACACTGAAGCTTTCTTT. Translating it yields CASETGTTNTEAFF.

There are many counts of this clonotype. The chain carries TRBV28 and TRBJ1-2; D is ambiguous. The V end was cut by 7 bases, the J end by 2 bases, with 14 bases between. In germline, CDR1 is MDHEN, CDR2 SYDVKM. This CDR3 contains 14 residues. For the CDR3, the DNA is TGTGCCAGCACTCGCCGCAGTGCGAACTATGGCTACACCTTC. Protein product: CASTRRSANYGYTF.

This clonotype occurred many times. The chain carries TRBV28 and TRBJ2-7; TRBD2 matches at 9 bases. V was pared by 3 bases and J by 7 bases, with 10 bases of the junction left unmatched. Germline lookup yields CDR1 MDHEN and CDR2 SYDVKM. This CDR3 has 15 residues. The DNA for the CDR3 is TGTGCCAGCAGTTTGGGTTCTAGCGGGATCAAAGAGCAGTACTTC. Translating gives CASSLGSSGIKEQYF.

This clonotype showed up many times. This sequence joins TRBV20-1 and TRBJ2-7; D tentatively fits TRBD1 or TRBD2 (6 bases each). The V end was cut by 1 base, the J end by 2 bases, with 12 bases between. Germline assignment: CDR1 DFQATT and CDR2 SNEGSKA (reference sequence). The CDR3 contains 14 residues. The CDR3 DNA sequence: TGCAGTGCTAGAGTTCAGGGGAGGACCTACGAGCAGTACTTC. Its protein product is CSARVQGRTYEQYF.

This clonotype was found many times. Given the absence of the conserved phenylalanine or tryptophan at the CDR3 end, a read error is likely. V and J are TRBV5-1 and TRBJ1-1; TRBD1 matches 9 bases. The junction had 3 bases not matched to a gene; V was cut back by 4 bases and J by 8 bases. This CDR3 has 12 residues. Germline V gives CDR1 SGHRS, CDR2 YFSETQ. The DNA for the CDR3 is TGCGCCAGCAGCGAGGGACAGGGAGAAGCTTTCCTT. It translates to CASSEGQGEAFL.

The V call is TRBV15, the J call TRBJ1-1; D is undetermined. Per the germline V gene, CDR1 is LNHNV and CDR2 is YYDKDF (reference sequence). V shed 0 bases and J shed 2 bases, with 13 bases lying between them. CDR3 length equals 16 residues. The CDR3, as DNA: TGTGCCACCAGCAGAGATTGGAGCAGGTTCAACACTGAAGCTTTCTTT. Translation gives CATSRDWSRFNTEAFF.

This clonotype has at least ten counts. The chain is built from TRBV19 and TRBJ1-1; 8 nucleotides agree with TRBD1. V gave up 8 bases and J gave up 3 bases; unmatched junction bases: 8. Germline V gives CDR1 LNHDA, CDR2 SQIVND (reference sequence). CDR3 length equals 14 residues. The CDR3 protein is CASYAEDRDTEAFF. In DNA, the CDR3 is TGTGCCAGTTACGCCGAGGACAGGGACACTGAAGCTTTCTTT. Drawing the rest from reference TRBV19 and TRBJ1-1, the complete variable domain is DGGITQSPKYLFRKEGQNVTLSCEQNLNHDAMYWYRQDPGQGLRLIYYSQIVNDFQKGDIAEGYSVSREKKESFPLTVTSAQKNPTAFYLCASYAEDRDTEAFFGQGTRLTVV.

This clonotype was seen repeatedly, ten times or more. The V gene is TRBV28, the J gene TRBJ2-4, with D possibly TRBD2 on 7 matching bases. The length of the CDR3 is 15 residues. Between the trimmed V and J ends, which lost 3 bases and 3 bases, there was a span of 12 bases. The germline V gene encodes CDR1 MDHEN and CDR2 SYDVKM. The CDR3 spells CASSFIGGGKNIQYF. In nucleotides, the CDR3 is TGTGCCAGCAGTTTTATAGGGGGGGGCAAAAACATTCAGTACTTC.

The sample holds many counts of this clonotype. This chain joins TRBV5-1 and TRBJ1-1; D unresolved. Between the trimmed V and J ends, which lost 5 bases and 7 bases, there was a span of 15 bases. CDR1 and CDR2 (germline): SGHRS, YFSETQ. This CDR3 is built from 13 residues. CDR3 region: CASRPTSYNEAFF. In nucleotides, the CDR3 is TGCGCCAGCAGACCAACCTCATACAATGAAGCTTTCTTT.

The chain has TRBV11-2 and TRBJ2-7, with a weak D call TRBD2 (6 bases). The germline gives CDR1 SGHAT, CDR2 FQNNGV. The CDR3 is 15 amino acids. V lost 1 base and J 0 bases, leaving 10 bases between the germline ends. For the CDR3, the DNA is TGTGCCAGCAGCTTAGGCCTAGCGTACTCCTACGAGCAGTACTTC. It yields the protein CASSLGLAYSYEQYF.

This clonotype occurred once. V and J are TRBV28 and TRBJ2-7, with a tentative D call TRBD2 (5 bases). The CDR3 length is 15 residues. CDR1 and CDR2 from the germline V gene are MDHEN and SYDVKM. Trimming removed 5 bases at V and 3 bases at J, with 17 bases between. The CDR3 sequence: CASSVGGPELYEQYF. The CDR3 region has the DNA TGTGCCAGCAGTGTCGGAGGACCAGAACTCTACGAGCAGTACTTC.

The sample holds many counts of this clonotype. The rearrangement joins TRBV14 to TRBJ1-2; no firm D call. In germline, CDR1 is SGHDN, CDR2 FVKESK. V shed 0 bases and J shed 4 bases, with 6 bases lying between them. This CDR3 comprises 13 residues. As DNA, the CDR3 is TGTGCCAGCAGCCAAGAGCTCTTCTATGGCTACACCTTC. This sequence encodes CASSQELFYGYTF.

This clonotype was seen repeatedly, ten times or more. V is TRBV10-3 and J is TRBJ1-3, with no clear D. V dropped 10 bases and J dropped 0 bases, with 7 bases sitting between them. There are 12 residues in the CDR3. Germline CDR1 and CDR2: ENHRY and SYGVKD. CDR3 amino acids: CATEGSGNTIYF. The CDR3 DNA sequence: TGTGCCACCGAGGGCTCTGGAAACACCATATATTTT.

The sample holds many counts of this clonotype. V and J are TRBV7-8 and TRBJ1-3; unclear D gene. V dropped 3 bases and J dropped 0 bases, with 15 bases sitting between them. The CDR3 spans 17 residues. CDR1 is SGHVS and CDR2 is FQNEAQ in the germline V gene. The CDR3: CASSFGPSPTSGNTIYF. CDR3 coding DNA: TGTGCCAGCAGCTTTGGTCCATCTCCTACCTCTGGAAACACCATATATTTT.

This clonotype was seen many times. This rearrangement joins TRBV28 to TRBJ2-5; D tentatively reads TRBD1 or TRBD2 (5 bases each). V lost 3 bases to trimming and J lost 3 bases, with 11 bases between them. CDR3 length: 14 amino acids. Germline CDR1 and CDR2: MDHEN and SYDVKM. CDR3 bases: TGTGCCAGCAGTTTCGACAGCGGAAAAGAGACCCAGTACTTC. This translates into CASSFDSGKETQYF.

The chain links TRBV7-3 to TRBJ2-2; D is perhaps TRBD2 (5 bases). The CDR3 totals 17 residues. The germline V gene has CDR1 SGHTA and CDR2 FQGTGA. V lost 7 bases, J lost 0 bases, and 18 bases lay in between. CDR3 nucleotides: TGTGCCAGCAACCCGACTCTTATCGGGGCGAACACCGGGGAGCTGTTTTTT. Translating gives CASNPTLIGANTGELFF. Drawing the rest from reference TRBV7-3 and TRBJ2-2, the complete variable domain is GAGVSQTPSNKVTEKGKYVELRCDPISGHTALYWYRQSLGQGPEFLIYFQGTGAADDSGLPNDRFFAVRPEGSVSTLKIQRTERGDSAVYLCASNPTLIGANTGELFFGEGSRLTVL.

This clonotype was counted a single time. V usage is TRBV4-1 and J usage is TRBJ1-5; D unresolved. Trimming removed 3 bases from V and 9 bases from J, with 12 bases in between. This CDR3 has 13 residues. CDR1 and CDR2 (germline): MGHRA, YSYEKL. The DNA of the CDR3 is TGCGCCAGCAGCCATGGCGCCGACTGGCCCCAGCATTTT. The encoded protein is CASSHGADWPQHF.